This T cell receptor (beta chain) was recovered during a study of early T cells in non-severe SARS-CoV-2 infection. At the level of the study: Sequencing of bulk RNA from unsorted whole blood was done, without chain pairing. Study-wide points: Missing private and CD4 specificities, VDJdb matching favored anti-spike CD8 responses.

This CDR3 region has 14 residues. Deletions cut 0 bases from V and 10 bases from J, with 16 bases between. Germline CDR1 is SGDLS and CDR2 is YYNGEE. This clonotype occurred many times. Antigen specificity is unknown. Researchers attached unique molecular identifiers to individual cDNA molecules. TCRdb ran MiXCR on the 5' RACE reads and lists one entry per CDR3 protein. The sample holds about 22,000 distinct CDR3 sequences, about 4% seen once. The sequencing input was whole blood. The TCR sequence derives from an adult who was a healthcare worker with PCR-confirmed SARS-CoV-2 infection or an uninfected control (not recorded which). This chain connects TRBV9 to TRBJ1-1; D may be TRBD1 (5 bases). The CDR3 here is CASSVGAQGGGAFF. CDR3 coding DNA: TGTGCCAGCAGCGTAGGGGCGCAGGGAGGAGGAGCTTTCTTT.